The sequence of this T cell receptor beta chain was determined in a study of shared clonotypes between healthy human individuals. V dropped 4 bases and J dropped 3 bases, with 16 bases sitting between them. The CDR3 runs to 16 residues. Germline lookup yields CDR1 SGHNT and CDR2 YYREEE (reference sequence). Everyone who donated was a Caucasian adult who lived in Nashville, Tennessee. With respect to this clone: Its antigen is unidentified.

The study, taken as a whole, reports: Estimated richness values were generally larger in naive subsets than in memory subsets.

The authors loaded 150 to 250 ng DNA, 25,000 to 30,000 T cell genomes, into sorted-subset replicate PCRs. Clones were sequenced by immunoSEQ multiplex PCR, and TCRdb holds only the in-frame ones, with some missing. The sample consists of some 630,000 clones, 72% of them appearing once. V is TRBV5-4 and J is TRBJ2-2, with a possible D match to TRBD2 (5 bases). This TCR came from a woman in her 30s in good health. The sequenced material came from memory CD4+ T cells sorted from blood. Subset reported: CD45RA-negative fraction. The CDR3 loop reads CASSPVASRYTGELFF. CDR3 nucleotides: TGTGCCAGCAGCCCGGTGGCTAGCCGATACACCGGGGAGCTGTTTTTT.